These T cell receptor beta chains were read from a single sample in a study of T cell responses to AZD1222 COVID-19 vaccine. Sequencing used immunoSEQ multiplex PCR; TCRdb keeps in-frame clones, though not all of them. The sample shows fewer than 200,000 clones, 91% of them seen only once. Sequenced here: peripheral blood, sampled 28 days after the second AZD1222 dose. The receptors were sampled from an adult who received the AZD1222 COVID-19 vaccine. Each CDR3 is given with its conserved first and last residue. Each record gives: V gene, D gene, clone size, J gene, CDR3 protein, CDR3 DNA. A D gene is named only where the DNA matches it firmly. Some rows have no size entry. The others give once, few or many, or a class for an expanded clone.

TRBV10-1	.	.	TRBJ2-2	CASSEKDTGELFF	TGCGCCAGCAGTGAAAAGGACACCGGGGAGCTGTTTTTT
TRBV28	.	few	TRBJ1-5	CASSFAGAFNQPQHF	TGTGCCAGCAGCTTTGCGGGGGCCTTCAATCAGCCCCAGCATTTT
TRBV27	.	.	TRBJ1-5	CARESKYQPQHF	TGTGCCAGGGAATCGAAATATCAGCCCCAGCATTTT
TRBV24-1	.	once	TRBJ2-1	CATSDLGTSVRGEQFF	TGTGCCACCAGTGATTTGGGGACGTCCGTCCGAGGTGAGCAGTTCTTC
TRBV7-3	.	.	TRBJ2-1	CASSSGLHPGNEQFF	TGTGCCAGCAGCTCTGGACTTCACCCAGGGAATGAGCAGTTCTTC
TRBV20-1	TRBD2	.	TRBJ2-3	CSASGLAGRWSSTDTQYF	TGCAGTGCTAGTGGGCTAGCGGGAAGGTGGTCTAGCACAGATACGCAGTATTTT
TRBV4-3	.	.	TRBJ1-2	CASSSQGLNYGYTF	TGCGCCAGCAGCTCGCAGGGGCTTAACTATGGCTACACCTTC
TRBV7-2	.	.	TRBJ1-2	CASSLQLNYGYTF	TGTGCCAGCAGCTTACAGTTAAACTATGGCTACACCTTC
TRBV9	TRBD1	.	TRBJ1-4	CASSVDLGTDNEKLFF	TGTGCCAGCAGCGTAGATTTGGGGACAGATAATGAAAAACTGTTTTTT
TRBV6-5	TRBD1	.	TRBJ2-7	CASSPGQILSYEQYF	TGTGCCAGCAGCCCGGGACAGATCCTTTCCTACGAGCAGTACTTC
TRBV2	.	.	TRBJ2-7	CASKKDPVTYEQYF	TGTGCCAGCAAAAAGGACCCGGTCACCTACGAGCAGTACTTC
TRBV6-2/TRBV6-3	TRBD1	.	TRBJ1-1	CASSYSGGNTEAFF	TGTGCCAGCAGTTACTCAGGGGGCAACACTGAAGCTTTCTTT
TRBV11-2	TRBD1	.	TRBJ1-2	CASTLRDSGGYTF	TGTGCCAGCACCCTCCGGGACAGTGGTGGCTACACCTTC
TRBV12-5	.	.	TRBJ1-5	CASGFEGLSNQPQHF	TGTGCTAGTGGTTTTGAGGGGTTGAGCAATCAGCCCCAGCATTTT
TRBV7-3	.	.	TRBJ2-1	CASSLVPALAFGNEQFF	TGTGCCAGCAGCTTAGTCCCGGCCCTAGCTTTTGGGAATGAGCAGTTCTTC
TRBV11-3	.	.	TRBJ2-3	CASSLGGSGTDTQYF	TGTGCCAGCAGCTTAGGCGGGTCTGGCACAGATACGCAGTATTTT
TRBV4-1	.	.	TRBJ2-5	CASSQFGGETQYF	TGCGCCAGCAGCCAGTTCGGGGGCGAGACCCAGTACTTC
TRBV10-2	.	.	TRBJ2-3	CASSIGGAGDTQYF	TGCGCCAGCAGCATCGGGGGAGCAGGGGATACGCAGTATTTT
TRBV7-9	.	once	TRBJ1-2	CASSLVGAGGYTF	TGTGCCAGCAGCTTAGTGGGGGCAGGTGGCTACACCTTC
TRBV4-1	TRBD2	.	TRBJ2-1	CASGRLADNEQFF	TGCGCCAGCGGCAGACTAGCCGACAATGAGCAGTTCTTC
TRBV6-5	.	.	TRBJ1-2	CAIEEKGRNYGYTF	TGTGCCATCGAGGAAAAGGGACGGAACTATGGCTACACCTTC
TRBV7-8	.	.	TRBJ1-1	CASSLVTLNTEAFF	TGTGCCAGCAGCTTAGTTACATTAAACACTGAAGCTTTCTTT
TRBV21-1	.	.	TRBJ2-7	CASSIGQGPYEQYF	TGTGCCAGCAGCATCGGACAGGGACCCTACGAGCAGTACTTC
TRBV6-2/TRBV6-3	.	.	TRBJ2-7	CASSLWAGKTYEQYF	TGTGCCAGCAGTCTCTGGGCCGGGAAAACCTACGAGCAGTACTTC
TRBV2	.	once	TRBJ1-2	CASSDLGLWDGNYGYTF	TGTGCCAGCAGTGACCTGGGACTTTGGGACGGGAACTATGGCTACACCTTC
TRBV14	.	.	TRBJ2-1	CASSPLTRHNEQFF	TGTGCCAGCAGCCCGCTAACGAGGCACAATGAGCAGTTCTTC
TRBV5-1	.	.	TRBJ1-5	CASSLAAGSNQPQHF	TGCGCCAGCAGCTTGGCGGCAGGGAGCAATCAGCCCCAGCATTTT
TRBV5-8	.	.	TRBJ2-7	CASSLVGRATYEQYF	TGTGCCAGCAGCTTAGTTGGCAGGGCAACCTACGAGCAGTACTTC
TRBV19	.	.	TRBJ2-2	CASSIEKSRGPGELFF	TGTGCCAGTAGTATCGAGAAGAGTAGAGGGCCCGGGGAGCTGTTTTTT
TRBV6-6	.	.	TRBJ1-2	CASSPGRGRPTWGGYTF	TGTGCCAGCAGTCCCGGGCGTGGGAGGCCGACTTGGGGTGGCTACACCTTC
TRBV18	.	.	TRBJ2-3	CASSPRAASRPDTQYF	TGTGCCAGCTCACCACGAGCAGCCTCAAGGCCAGATACGCAGTATTTT
TRBV7-2	TRBD1	.	TRBJ1-2	CASSFDRAGGNYGYTF	TGTGCCAGCAGCTTTGACAGGGCCGGGGGTAACTATGGCTACACCTTC
TRBV18	.	.	TRBJ1-1	CASSPLAGDTEAFF	TGTGCCAGCTCACCATTGGCGGGGGACACTGAAGCTTTCTTT
TRBV27	TRBD1	.	TRBJ1-5	CASSPWTGREGQPQHF	TGTGCCAGCAGTCCGTGGACAGGGAGGGAAGGTCAGCCCCAGCATTTT
TRBV4-1	.	.	TRBJ1-1	CASSHADRMTEAFF	TGCGCCAGCAGCCATGCCGACAGGATGACTGAAGCTTTCTTT
TRBV11-1	.	.	TRBJ2-5	CASSFVSGPGSQYF	TGTGCCAGCAGCTTTGTCAGCGGCCCGGGGTCCCAGTACTTC
TRBV14	.	.	TRBJ1-1	CASSRQGRTEAFF	TGTGCCAGCAGCCGGCAGGGGCGCACTGAAGCTTTCTTT
TRBV11-3	TRBD1	.	TRBJ2-1	CASSSMNRGPYNEQFF	TGTGCCAGCAGCTCTATGAACAGGGGTCCCTACAATGAGCAGTTCTTC
TRBV6-5	.	.	TRBJ1-2	CASSYGVSRESGYTF	TGTGCCAGCAGTTACGGAGTGAGCAGAGAAAGTGGCTACACCTTC
TRBV29-1	TRBD2	.	TRBJ2-3	CSHEAGGGTDTQYF	TGCAGCCACGAGGCGGGGGGAGGCACAGATACGCAGTATTTT
TRBV2	.	.	TRBJ2-3	CASSRPRSLSGTQYF	TGTGCCAGCAGTCGACCCCGGTCCCTCAGTGGTACGCAGTATTTT
TRBV4-1	.	.	TRBJ2-6	CASSQQNSGANVLTF	TGCGCCAGCAGCCAACAAAACTCTGGGGCCAACGTCCTGACTTTC